Listed below are T cell receptor beta chains from one sample, sequenced in a study of naive and memory T cell subsets. TCRdb reanalysed the UMI-ligation and nested PCR reads using MiXCR and keeps one entry per CDR3 protein. Here the sample spans some 150,000 distinct CDR3 sequences, about a sixth being singletons. Source material: naive CD4+ T cells from blood. Receptors were obtained from a human donor in good health. CDR3s include the opening cysteine and the closing phenylalanine or tryptophan. D genes are given only for firm matches. The size entry is marked missing in some rows and otherwise reads once, few, many or a size class.

>TRBV4-1|-|few|TRBJ2-3
CASSQTGPLPTDTQYF
TGCGCCAGCAGCCAGACTGGTCCCCTCCCCACAGATACGCAGTATTTT
>TRBV29-1|-|few|TRBJ2-3
CSVEASDTDTQYF
TGCAGCGTTGAGGCTAGCGACACAGATACGCAGTATTTT
>TRBV6-2/TRBV6-3|-|few|TRBJ2-7
CASRPPLRGRTPYEQYF
TGTGCCAGCAGACCCCCTTTGAGGGGTAGAACACCCTACGAGCAGTACTTC
>TRBV10-3|TRBD1|few|TRBJ1-2
CAINRDSNYGYTF
TGTGCCATCAACCGGGACAGCAACTATGGCTACACCTTC
>TRBV7-2|TRBD1|few|TRBJ2-5
CASRAAGTGPLETQYF
TGTGCCAGCAGGGCAGCCGGGACAGGTCCTCTTGAGACCCAGTACTTC
>TRBV29-1|-|-|TRBJ2-7
CSVATQRRSYEQYF
TGCAGCGTTGCAACTCAAAGAAGGTCCTACGAGCAGTACTTC
>TRBV5-4|-|few|TRBJ1-3
CASSFFRGDGNTIYF
TGTGCCAGCAGCTTTTTTCGGGGAGATGGAAACACCATATATTTT
>TRBV24-1|TRBD2|few|TRBJ2-1
CATSDQTSGRTYNEQFF
TGTGCCACCAGTGATCAGACTAGCGGGAGGACTTACAATGAGCAGTTCTTC
>TRBV6-2/TRBV6-3|TRBD1|-|TRBJ1-6
CASSYRRTGDSPLHF
TGTGCCAGCAGTTACCGAAGGACAGGGGATTCACCCCTCCACTTT
>TRBV4-1|-|few|TRBJ2-3
CASSQAGAIDTQYF
TGCGCCAGCAGCCAAGCTGGGGCCATAGATACGCAGTATTTT
>TRBV6-1|-|-|TRBJ2-7
CASSEVTVHSYEQYF
TGTGCCAGCAGTGAAGTTACGGTTCACTCCTACGAGCAGTACTTC